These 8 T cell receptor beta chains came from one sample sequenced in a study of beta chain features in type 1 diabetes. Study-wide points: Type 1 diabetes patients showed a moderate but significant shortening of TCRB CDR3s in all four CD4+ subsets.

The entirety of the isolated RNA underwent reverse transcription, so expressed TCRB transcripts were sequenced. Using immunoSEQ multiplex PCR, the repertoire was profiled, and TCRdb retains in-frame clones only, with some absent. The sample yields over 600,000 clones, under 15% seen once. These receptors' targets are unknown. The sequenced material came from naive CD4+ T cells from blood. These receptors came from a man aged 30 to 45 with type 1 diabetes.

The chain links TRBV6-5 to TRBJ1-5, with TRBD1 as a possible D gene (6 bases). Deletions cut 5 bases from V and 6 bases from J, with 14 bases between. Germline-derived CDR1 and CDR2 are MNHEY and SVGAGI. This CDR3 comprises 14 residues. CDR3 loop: CASSMQGSGQPQHF. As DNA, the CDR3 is TGTGCCAGCAGTATGCAGGGGTCCGGTCAGCCCCAGCATTTT.

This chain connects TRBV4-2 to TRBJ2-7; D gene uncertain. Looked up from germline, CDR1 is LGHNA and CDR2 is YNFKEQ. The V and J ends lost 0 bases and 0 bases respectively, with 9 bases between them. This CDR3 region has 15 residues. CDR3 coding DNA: TGTGCCAGCAGCCAAGATTCTGACACCTCCTACGAGCAGTACTTC. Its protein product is CASSQDSDTSYEQYF.

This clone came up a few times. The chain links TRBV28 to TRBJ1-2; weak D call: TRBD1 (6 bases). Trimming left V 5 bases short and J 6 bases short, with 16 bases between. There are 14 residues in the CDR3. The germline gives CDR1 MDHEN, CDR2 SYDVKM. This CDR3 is CASSAPQGTHGYTF. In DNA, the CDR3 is TGTGCCAGCAGTGCCCCGCAGGGGACGCATGGCTACACCTTC.

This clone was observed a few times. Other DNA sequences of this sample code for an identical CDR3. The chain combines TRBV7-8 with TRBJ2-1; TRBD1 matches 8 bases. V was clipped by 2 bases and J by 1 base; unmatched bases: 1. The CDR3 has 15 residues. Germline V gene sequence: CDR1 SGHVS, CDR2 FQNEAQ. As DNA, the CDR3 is TGTGCCAGCAGCTTAAGACAGGGGTCCTACAATGAGCAGTTCTTC. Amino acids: CASSLRQGSYNEQFF.

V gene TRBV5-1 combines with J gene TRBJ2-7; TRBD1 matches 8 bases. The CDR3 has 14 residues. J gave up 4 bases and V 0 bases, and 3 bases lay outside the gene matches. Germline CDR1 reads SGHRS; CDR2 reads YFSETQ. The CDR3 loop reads CASSLVDRAYEQYF. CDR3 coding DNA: TGCGCCAGCAGCTTGGTGGACAGGGCGTACGAGCAGTACTTC.

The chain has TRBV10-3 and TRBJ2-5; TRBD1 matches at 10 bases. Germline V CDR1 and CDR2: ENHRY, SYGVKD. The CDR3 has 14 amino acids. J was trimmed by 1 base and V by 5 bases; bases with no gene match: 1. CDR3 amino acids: CAISWTGGQETQYF. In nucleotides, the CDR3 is TGTGCCATCAGTTGGACAGGGGGCCAAGAGACCCAGTACTTC.

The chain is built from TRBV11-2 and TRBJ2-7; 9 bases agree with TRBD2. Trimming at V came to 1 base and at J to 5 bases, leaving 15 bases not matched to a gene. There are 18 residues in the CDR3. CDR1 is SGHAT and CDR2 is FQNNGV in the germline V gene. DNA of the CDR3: TGTGCCAGCAGCTTAGGTTTTGGGACTAGCCCTCTTTTGCACGAGCAGTACTTC. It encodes CASSLGFGTSPLLHEQYF.

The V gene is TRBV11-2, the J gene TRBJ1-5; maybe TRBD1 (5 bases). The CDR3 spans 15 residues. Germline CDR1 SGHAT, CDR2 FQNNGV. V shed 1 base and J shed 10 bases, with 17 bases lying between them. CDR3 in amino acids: CASSLGGPFTSPQHF. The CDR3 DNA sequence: TGTGCCAGCAGCTTAGGGGGACCCTTCACCAGCCCCCAGCATTTT.